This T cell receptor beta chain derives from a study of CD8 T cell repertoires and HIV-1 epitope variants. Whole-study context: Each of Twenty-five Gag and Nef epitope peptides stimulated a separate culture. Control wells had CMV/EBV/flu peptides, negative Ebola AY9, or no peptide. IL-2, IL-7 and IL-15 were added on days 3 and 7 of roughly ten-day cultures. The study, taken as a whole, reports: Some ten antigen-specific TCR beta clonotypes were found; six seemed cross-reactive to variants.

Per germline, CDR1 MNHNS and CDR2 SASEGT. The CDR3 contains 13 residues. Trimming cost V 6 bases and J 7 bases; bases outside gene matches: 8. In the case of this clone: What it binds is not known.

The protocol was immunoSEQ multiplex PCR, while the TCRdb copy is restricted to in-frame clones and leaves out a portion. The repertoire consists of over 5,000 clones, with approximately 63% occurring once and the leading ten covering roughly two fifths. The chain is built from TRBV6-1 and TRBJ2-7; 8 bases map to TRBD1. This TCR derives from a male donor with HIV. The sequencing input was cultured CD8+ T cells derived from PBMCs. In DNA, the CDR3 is TGTGCCAGCAGGGACAGGGAGCCCTTAGAGCAGTACTTC. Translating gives CASRDREPLEQYF.